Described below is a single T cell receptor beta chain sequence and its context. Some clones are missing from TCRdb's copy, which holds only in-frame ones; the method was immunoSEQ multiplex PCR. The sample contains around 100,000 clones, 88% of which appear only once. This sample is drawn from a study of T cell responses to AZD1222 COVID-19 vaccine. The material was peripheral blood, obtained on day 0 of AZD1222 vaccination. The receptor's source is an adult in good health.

The CDR3 is CGKGEGNQPQHF. CDR3 nucleotide sequence: TGTGGTAAGGGGGAGGGCAATCAGCCCCAGCATTTT. The chain uses TRBV21-1 and TRBJ1-5. TRBV21-1 is deemed a pseudogene. CDR3 size: 12 residues.